Sequencing of this T cell receptor (beta chain) was carried out in a study of T cell repertoires in cytomegalovirus infection (dated by TCRdb to between 2018 and 2020). Some background on the complete study: The HLA type of each donor mattered for the analysis, because public TCR beta signatures pointed to carriage of CMV infection along with the matching HLA type. Points the paper makes about the study in general: In the ex vivo response, HLA-C-restricted CMV-specific TCR beta clonotypes were dominant, and in two of eight donors the single most frequent clonotype came from this HLA-C-restricted group. Carriers of CMV infection plus the relevant HLA type were discriminated by the cumulative frequency of public TCR beta family members in the study cohort and in an independent approximately 400-donor cohort.

Clipping removes 5 bases from V and 7 bases from J, with 18 as the unmatched junction base count. The germline V gene provides CDR1 SGHVS and CDR2 FQNEAQ. The CDR3, cysteine through phenylalanine, is 17 amino acids long. Just CDR3 DNA is preserved here, 51 bases in frame from base 1. These reads were obtained on an Illumina HiSeq 1500. In-frame beta chains were kept once TCRdb had trimmed the public reads at Q25 with fastp and called clones with MiXCR. Each record represents a unique CDR3 protein, reported with the most common genes and DNA among its rows. The sample table contains 250,000 or so distinct CDR3 sequences; only one count was recorded for 10% to 15% of them. The ten largest clones take up 1.6% of the sample. This clonotype is characterized as medium-sized (0.01 to 0.1%). What this receptor recognizes is not known. Per-base quality was not reported, and no clone a single base away is much larger than it.

Sequencing was done on a sample of PBMCs. Recombination linked TRBV7-8 to TRBJ2-7, and TRBD1 aligns with 9 junction nucleotides. The source is a human donor in good health (CMV status not recorded). Some clones in this sample may be carry-over from other donors' samples. The DNA sequence reads TGTGCCAGCAGCCCCCCCCTCCGGACAGGGGCCTTCGGGGAGCAGTACTTC. Translated, it gives CASSPPLRTGAFGEQYF.